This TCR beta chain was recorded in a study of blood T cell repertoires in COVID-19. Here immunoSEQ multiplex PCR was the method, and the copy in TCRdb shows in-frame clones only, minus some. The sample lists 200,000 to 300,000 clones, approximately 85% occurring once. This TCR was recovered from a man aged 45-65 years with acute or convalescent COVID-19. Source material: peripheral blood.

The CDR3 loop reads CASGVGTGWTDTQYF. CDR3 DNA sequence: TGTGCCAGCGGTGTTGGGACAGGGTGGACGGATACGCAGTATTTT. The J gene is TRBJ2-3, the V gene TRBV11-3, with 9 nucleotides matching TRBD1. Losses at the gene ends were 8 bases for V and 6 bases for J; bases not matched to a gene: 12. Germline loops: CDR1 SGHNT, CDR2 YENEEA. This CDR3 is 15 amino acids long.